The rows below give T cell receptor beta chains drawn from one sample of a study of vaccination and CD4 T cells after COVID-19. Antigen specificity for these receptors is unknown. TCRdb re-analysed the PCR reads in MiXCR, keeping a single row per CDR3 protein. The table shows about 24,000 distinct CDR3 sequences, with roughly 41% occurring only once. Sample: CD4+ T cells from blood, cultured in vitro, taken about 7 months after SARS-CoV-2 vaccination. All receptors come from a human donor who had recovered from COVID-19. CDR3s leave out the opening cysteine and the closing phenylalanine or tryptophan.

j_gene,v_gene,CDR3aa
TRBJ1-1,TRBV27,ASSFGGGGITEAF
TRBJ1-6,TRBV21-1,ASSKGRVVESPLH
TRBJ2-7,TRBV6-2/TRBV6-3,ASSYLGLAGDEQY
TRBJ2-5,TRBV7-9,ASSPVGTSGRPLATQY
TRBJ2-7,TRBV27,ASSLGRRYEQY
TRBJ2-2,TRBV19,ASRAVTSATGELF
TRBJ2-3,TRBV6-1,ASRIGVLDTQY
TRBJ2-5,TRBV5-4,ASSLRTSGAETQY
TRBJ2-5,TRBV25-1,ASSESLYQETQY
TRBJ2-2,TRBV20-1,SAREGLVAGGGELF